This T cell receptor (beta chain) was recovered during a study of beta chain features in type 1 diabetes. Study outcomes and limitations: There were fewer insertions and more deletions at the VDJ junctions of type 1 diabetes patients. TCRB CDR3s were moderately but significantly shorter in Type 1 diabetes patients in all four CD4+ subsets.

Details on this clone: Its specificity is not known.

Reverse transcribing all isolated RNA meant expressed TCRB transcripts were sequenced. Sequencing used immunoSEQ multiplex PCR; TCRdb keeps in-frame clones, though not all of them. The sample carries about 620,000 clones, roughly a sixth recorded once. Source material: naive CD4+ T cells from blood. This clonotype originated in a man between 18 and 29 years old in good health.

The CDR3 loop reads CASIHLLAGPYNEQFF. CDR3 DNA: TGTGCCAGCATCCATTTACTAGCGGGACCCTACAATGAGCAGTTCTTC. This chain uses TRBV11-2 with TRBJ2-1; TRBD2 matches at 10 bases. The CDR3 covers 16 residues. V trimming: 7 bases; J trimming: 2 bases; junction bases outside the gene matches: 8. Germline CDR1 is SGHAT and CDR2 is FQNNGV.